The 16 T cell receptor beta chains presented below share a single source sample, sequenced in a study of blood T cell repertoires in COVID-19. Measured with immunoSEQ multiplex PCR; TCRdb has only the in-frame clones, and not every one. The table shows 390,000 or so clones, with around 87% occurring only once. The sample consisted of PBMCs or T cells enriched from blood (not recorded which). All receptors come from a young man who had recovered from COVID-19.

The genes are TRBV18 and TRBJ1-2, with 8 bases fitting TRBD1. This CDR3 has 16 amino acids. The trim removed 4 bases at V and 6 bases at J, leaving 13 bases unmatched. The germline CDR1 and CDR2 sequences are KGHSH and LQKENI. The CDR3 region is CASSRATGVLGNGYTF. CDR3 DNA: TGTGCCAGCTCACGTGCGACAGGGGTGCTTGGAAATGGCTACACCTTC.

DNA for the CDR3: TGCGCCAGCAGCCCCGGGACTATTCCCTACGAGCAGTACTTC. This sequence encodes CASSPGTIPYEQYF. The gene calls are TRBV5-1 and TRBJ2-7; 7 bases line up with TRBD2. Germline-derived CDR1 and CDR2 are SGHRS and YFSETQ. The ends lost 4 bases at V and 2 bases at J; junction bases unmatched: 6. The CDR3 is 14 residues long.

This chain connects TRBV15 to TRBJ2-1, with 11 bases matching TRBD2. Germline CDR1 LNHNV, CDR2 YYDKDF (reference sequence). The J segment lost 1 base and the V segment lost 3 bases, leaving 2 bases of the junction unmatched. CDR3 length: 16 residues. CDR3 in DNA: TGTGCCACCAGCAGTCGACTAGCGGGATCCTACAATGAGCAGTTCTTC. This translates into CATSSRLAGSYNEQFF.

V usage is TRBV21-1 and J usage is TRBJ2-7; the D segment call TRBD1 is taken from the table without a DNA check. TRBV21-1 is deemed a pseudogene. CDR3 length: 17 amino acids. The CDR3 spells CASSNRGLTGPRDEQYF. CDR3 nucleotide sequence: TGTGCCAGCAGCAATCGAGGGTTGACAGGCCCACGGGACGAGCAGTACTTC.

The V and J genes are TRBV5-1 and TRBJ2-2; 7 bases line up with TRBD2. Germline V CDR1 and CDR2: SGHRS, YFSETQ. Trimming removed 0 bases from V and 1 base from J; junction bases left unmatched: 6. The CDR3 runs 17 residues. The CDR3 region is CASSLVIASGNTGELFF. The CDR3 coding sequence is TGCGCCAGCAGCTTGGTGATCGCTAGCGGGAACACCGGGGAGCTGTTTTTT.

Points on this clone: Other DNA sequences from this sample encode an identical CDR3 as well. The chain employs TRBV6-5 and TRBJ1-3; D might be TRBD1 (6 bases). Per germline, CDR1 MNHEY and CDR2 SVGAGI. V was trimmed by 6 bases and J by 1 base, leaving 7 bases between them. The CDR3 is 13 amino acids. CDR3: CASRTGSGNTIYF. CDR3 coding DNA: TGTGCCAGCAGGACAGGTTCTGGAAACACCATATATTTT.

The chain carries TRBV14 and TRBJ2-6, with unresolved D. This CDR3 contains 15 residues. Looked up from germline, CDR1 is SGHDN and CDR2 is FVKESK. V was cut by 4 bases and J by 0 bases, with 7 bases left in between. The CDR3 coding sequence is TGTGCCAGCAGCCTCGAGAACTCTGGGGCCAACGTCCTGACTTTC. It encodes CASSLENSGANVLTF.

The chain combines TRBV11-2 with TRBJ2-3; TRBD2 is a possible D gene (5 bases). Trimming pared 0 bases from V and 1 base from J, leaving 14 bases between. The CDR3 is 17 residues long. Germline CDR1 and CDR2: SGHAT and FQNNGV. For the CDR3, the DNA is TGTGCCAGCAGCTTAGATTTCTGGGAGCCTGGCACAGATACGCAGTATTTT. It is translated as CASSLDFWEPGTDTQYF.

This clone was counted a single time. The rearrangement links TRBV5-6 to TRBJ1-1; D gene uncertain. Germline V gene data show CDR1 as SGHDT and CDR2 as YYEEEE. The CDR3 runs 13 residues. The V end was cut by 2 bases, the J end by 4 bases, with 9 bases between. Here the CDR3 DNA reads TGTGCCAGCAGCTTTTTGGAGGCCACTGAAGCTTTCTTT. Protein: CASSFLEATEAFF.

The chain combines TRBV20-1 with TRBJ2-7; no reliable D call. Germline V gene sequence: CDR1 DFQATT, CDR2 SNEGSKA (reference sequence). V shed 3 bases and J shed 3 bases, with 9 bases lying between them. The CDR3 covers 12 residues. The CDR3 reads CSASQAYYEQYF. The CDR3 nucleotides read TGCAGTGCTAGTCAGGCTTACTACGAGCAGTACTTC.

The rearrangement joins TRBV27 to TRBJ2-6, with TRBD1 as a possible D gene (6 bases). The CDR3 runs to 15 residues. V was shortened by 7 bases and J by 2 bases, with 12 bases between the two germline ends. Germline assignment: CDR1 MNHEY and CDR2 SMNVEV (reference sequence). Here the CDR3 reads CASTYRAAGANVLTF. The CDR3 DNA follows: TGTGCCAGCACCTACAGGGCGGCTGGGGCCAACGTCCTGACTTTC.

This chain links TRBV5-4 with TRBJ1-3; TRBD1 is a possible D gene (5 bases). Trimming cost V 4 bases and J 0 bases, with 14 bases left between them. The CDR3 extends over 16 amino acids. Germline V gene sequence: CDR1 SGHNT, CDR2 YYREEE (reference sequence). CDR3 loop: CASSNGDWFSGNTIYF. The DNA for the CDR3 is TGTGCCAGCAGCAACGGGGACTGGTTCTCTGGAAACACCATATATTTT.

This clone was seen a few times. This sequence joins TRBV7-9 and TRBJ2-1, with TRBD2 matching over 9 bases. Germline CDR1 reads SEHNR; CDR2 reads FQNEAQ (reference sequence). J was trimmed by 6 bases and V by 5 bases; bases with no gene match: 8. This CDR3 has 15 amino acids. This CDR3 reads CASSPNSGGSNEQFF. CDR3 bases: TGTGCCAGCAGCCCCAATAGCGGGGGATCCAATGAGCAGTTCTTC.

The chain is built from TRBV21-1 and TRBJ1-5; the table gives TRBD1 as D, unverified against the DNA. TRBV21-1 is flagged as a pseudogene. CDR3 length: 17 amino acids. The CDR3 DNA sequence: TGTGCCAGCAGCAAAGCGAAGGACAGGGATAGCAATCAGCCCCAGCATTTT. Its protein is CASSKAKDRDSNQPQHF.

This clone was seen only a few times. This chain connects TRBV4-2 to TRBJ2-7; maybe TRBD2 (6 bases). The germline gives CDR1 LGHNA, CDR2 YNFKEQ. Trimming pared 0 bases from V and 9 bases from J, leaving 21 bases between. The CDR3 covers 16 residues. The CDR3 region has the DNA TGTGCCAGCAGCCAAGATTCGACACAGCCATCCGGGGGGCAGTACTTC. Translation gives CASSQDSTQPSGGQYF.

The chain is built from TRBV7-2 and TRBJ1-2; D is possibly TRBD1 (6 bases). The V end lost 5 bases, the J end lost 0 bases, and 19 bases lay between the germline ends. The CDR3 consists of 17 residues. Per the germline V gene, CDR1 is SGHTA and CDR2 is FQGNSA. DNA for the CDR3: TGTGCCAGCAGCCCCAATCGACAGGACTGGACTAACTATGGCTACACCTTC. Translating gives CASSPNRQDWTNYGYTF.